This T cell receptor beta chain is drawn from a study of regulatory T cells in long-lasting Graves disease (dated by TCRdb to the early 2020s). With respect to the entire study: Persistent Graves' disease was defined as persistently positive TSH receptor autoantibodies together with antithyroid drug treatment for over 5 years. The study was registered as a clinical trial and conducted in China. TCR sequencing covered some 13 persistent and about 20 newly diagnosed Graves' disease patients, some 35 samples in total. In the clinical cohort, patients with persistent Graves' disease had used antithyroid drugs for an average of around ten years. Persistent Graves' disease patients were compared with newly diagnosed Graves' disease patients by peripheral blood TCR sequencing and RNA sequencing.

According to the study, the label for this sample's time point signals: persistent/refractory GD, antithyroid drugs over 5 years with positive TRAb. For both TCR sequencing and RNA sequencing, RNA was extracted from PBMCs using TRIzol. The diagnosis of Graves' disease was made according to American Thyroid Association guidelines. Patients were recruited from an endocrinology department in Xi'an, China. From each patient, nine milliliters of peripheral blood was collected into an EDTA anticoagulant tube. PBMCs were isolated by Ficoll Paque Plus density gradient separation without further T cell sorting. An Agilent 2100 Bioanalyzer and agarose gel were used to check RNA quality, and a NanoDrop 2000 was used to measure RNA concentration. The library was obtained by multiplex PCR. Sequencing used an Illumina HiSeq 4000. iRepertoire HTBI primers and Arm-PCR amplification of CDR3 regions were used to construct TCR beta libraries. PCR products were gel purified before sequencing. Per the original workflow: A total of 62 TRBV and some 13 TRBJ segments were identified across samples and were used for gene usage analysis of CDR3 amino acid clonotypes. Filtered high-quality paired reads were merged into contigs using COPE and FqMerger. BLAST was used to align contigs to the IMGT TRBV, TRBD and TRBJ reference genes, and CDR3 was defined following IMGT. Highly expanded clones were defined as clonotypes with a frequency above 0.1%. Shannon entropy served as the measure of repertoire diversity, while the Gini coefficient captured V-J evenness. A clonotype was considered public if more than one individual shared it. In TCRdb, the public reads were trimmed at Q25 with fastp and aligned with MiXCR, with productive beta chains retained. Entries that share a CDR3 protein sequence are merged under the most common genes and DNA. The V and J calls and clone size are TCRdb's, not the authors'. This sample gives a few hundred thousand distinct CDR3 sequences in total; approximately 20% of them show up just once. The top ten constitute roughly 50% of the sample.

The CDR3 runs 14 amino acids, cysteine and phenylalanine included. The CDR3 DNA has 42 bases and is translated from base 1. CDR1 and CDR2 are drawn from the germline V gene: SGHTA, FQGNSA. Ends trimmed: V by 5 bases, J by 12 bases; bases unmatched to a gene: 13. Concerning this clonotype itself: Its antigen target is currently unknown. No per-base quality is available; no much larger clone lies one base away.

Findings and caveats that apply to the study as a whole: The authors noted that the small sample size was a limitation that may lower accuracy. Persistent patients shared more public clonotypes among themselves (around 2,700) than newly diagnosed patients did (about 970). Sequencing and analysis were limited to the TCR beta chain. Only peripheral blood was studied, because thyroid tissue, the primary lesion, was inaccessible. Compared with newly diagnosed patients, persistent Graves' disease patients had lower TCR Shannon entropy and fewer highly expanded clones, which suggests clonal expansion. Preferential use of TRBV28, TRBJ1-2 and TRBJ2-5 was observed in persistent disease, whereas TRBV20-1 and TRBJ2-1 were favored in newly diagnosed disease.

Source: peripheral blood mononuclear cells (PBMCs), taken when the disease was refractory, from a patient treated with antithyroid drugs. Here the chain combines TRBV7-2 and TRBJ1-2; 9 middle bases align to TRBD1. This TCR was recovered from a female donor with Graves disease. In nucleotide form, the sequence is TGTGCCAGCAGCAGACTTACCCCGGGACAGGGAAACACCTTC. Its coded protein is CASSRLTPGQGNTF.